This TCR beta chain was identified during a study of identical twins. V was clipped by 6 bases and J by 7 bases, with 15 bases between them. This CDR3 spans 12 amino acids. Germline assignment: CDR1 SQVTM and CDR2 ANQGSEA. This clonotype turned up a few times. TCRdb re-derived calls from the 5' RACE reads in MiXCR, one entry per CDR3 protein. The sample holds about 720,000 distinct CDR3 sequences, approximately 18% seen once. This sample also appeared in a second study, on T cells expressing NK-cell markers. That investigation notes: Several experiments confined sorting to alpha-beta TCR T cells with an anti-gamma-delta TCR antibody.

Specimen: PBMCs. The clonotype was recovered from a woman aged 18-35 years in good health. The rearrangement links TRBV29-1 to TRBJ1-2; the D is unclear. The CDR3 bases are TGCAGCGTCACTTACAGTTTCCCTGGCTACACCTTC. This encodes CSVTYSFPGYTF. The full variable domain, completed using reference TRBV29-1 and TRBJ1-2, is SAVISQKPSRDICQRGTSLTIQCQVDSQVTMMFWYRQQPGQSLTLIATANQGSEATYESGFVIDKFPISRPNLTFSTLTVSNMSPEDSSIYLCSVTYSFPGYTFGSGTRLTVV.